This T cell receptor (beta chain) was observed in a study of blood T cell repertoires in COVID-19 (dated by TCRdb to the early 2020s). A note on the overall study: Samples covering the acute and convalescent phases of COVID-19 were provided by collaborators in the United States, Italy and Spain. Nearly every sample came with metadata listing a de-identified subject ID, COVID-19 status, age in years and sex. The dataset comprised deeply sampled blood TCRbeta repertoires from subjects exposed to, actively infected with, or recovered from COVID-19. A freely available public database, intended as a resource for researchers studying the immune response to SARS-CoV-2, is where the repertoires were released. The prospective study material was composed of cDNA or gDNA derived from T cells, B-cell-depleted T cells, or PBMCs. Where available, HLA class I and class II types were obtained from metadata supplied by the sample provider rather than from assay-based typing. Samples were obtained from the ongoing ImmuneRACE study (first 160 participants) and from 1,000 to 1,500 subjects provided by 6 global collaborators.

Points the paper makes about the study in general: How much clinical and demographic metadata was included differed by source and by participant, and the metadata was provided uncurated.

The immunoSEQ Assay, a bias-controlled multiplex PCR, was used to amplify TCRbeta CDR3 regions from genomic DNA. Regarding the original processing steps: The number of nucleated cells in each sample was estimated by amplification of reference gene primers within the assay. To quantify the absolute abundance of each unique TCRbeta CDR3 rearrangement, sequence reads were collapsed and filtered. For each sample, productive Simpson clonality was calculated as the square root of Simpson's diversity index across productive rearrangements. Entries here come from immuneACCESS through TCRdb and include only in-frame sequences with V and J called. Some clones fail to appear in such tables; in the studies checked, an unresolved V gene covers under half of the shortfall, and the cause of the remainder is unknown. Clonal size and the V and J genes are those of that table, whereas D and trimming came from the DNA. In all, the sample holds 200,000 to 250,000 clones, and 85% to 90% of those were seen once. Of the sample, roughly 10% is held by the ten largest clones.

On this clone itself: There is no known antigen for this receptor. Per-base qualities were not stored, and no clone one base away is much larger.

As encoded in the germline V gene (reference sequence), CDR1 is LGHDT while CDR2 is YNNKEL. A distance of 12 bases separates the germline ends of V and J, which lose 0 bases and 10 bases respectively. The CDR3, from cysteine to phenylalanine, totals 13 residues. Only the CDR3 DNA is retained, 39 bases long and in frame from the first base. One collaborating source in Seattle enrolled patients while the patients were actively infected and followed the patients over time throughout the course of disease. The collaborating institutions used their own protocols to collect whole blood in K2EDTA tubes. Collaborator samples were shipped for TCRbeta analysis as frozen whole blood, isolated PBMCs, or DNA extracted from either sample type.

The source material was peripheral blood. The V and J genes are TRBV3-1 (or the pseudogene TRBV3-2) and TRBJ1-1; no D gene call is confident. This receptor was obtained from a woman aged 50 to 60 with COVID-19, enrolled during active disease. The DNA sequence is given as TGTGCCAGCAGCCAAGATGGGGAGGGCGGAGCTTTCTTT. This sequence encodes CASSQDGEGGAFF.